Below are 19 T cell receptor beta chains sequenced from a single sample in a study of identical twins. MiXCR, run by TCRdb on the 5' RACE reads, gives a single entry per CDR3 protein. The data hold roughly 770,000 distinct CDR3 sequences, with 15% to 20% observed a single time. These data also formed part of another study, on T cells expressing NK-cell markers.

The sample comprised PBMCs. These receptors came from a woman aged 18-29 years in good health.

This clonotype occurred a few times. The chain links TRBV6-2 or TRBV6-3 to TRBJ2-5; tentative D call: TRBD2 (5 bases). From germline, CDR1 is MNHEY and CDR2 SVGEGT. This CDR3 has 15 amino acids. The V end was cut by 3 bases, the J end by 5 bases, with 16 bases between. The DNA of the CDR3 is TGTGCCAGCAGTTATAACCGGGATAGGGCGGAGACCCAGTACTTC. Translated, it gives CASSYNRDRAETQYF.

This clonotype has more than one count but fewer than ten. V is TRBV20-1 and J is TRBJ2-5; TRBD2 matches at 10 bases. With V trimmed by 8 bases and J by 4 bases, 10 bases remained unmatched. The length of the CDR3 is 14 residues. CDR1 and CDR2 from the germline V gene are DFQATT and SNEGSKA (reference sequence). CDR3 region: CSCLVAGGRETQYF. In DNA, the CDR3 is TGCAGTTGCTTGGTAGCGGGAGGTAGAGAGACCCAGTACTTC.

The CDR3, as DNA: TGCGCCAGCAGCACGCTAGAGGAGGGTTACACAGATACGCAGTATTTT. This gives the protein CASSTLEEGYTDTQYF. The rearrangement links TRBV5-1 to TRBJ2-3; possible D gene TRBD2, 6 bases. The germline gives CDR1 SGHRS, CDR2 YFSETQ. V lost 4 bases to trimming and J lost 2 bases, with 17 bases between them. CDR3 length equals 16 residues.

The J gene is TRBJ2-7, the V gene TRBV5-1, with 9 bases aligning to TRBD1. After removal of 4 bases from V and 5 bases from J, the junction contained 7 bases not matched to a gene. The CDR3 spans 14 residues. Germline CDR1 and CDR2: SGHRS and YFSETQ. The CDR3 sequence: CASSDTGGMNEQYF. CDR3 coding DNA: TGCGCCAGCAGCGATACAGGGGGCATGAACGAGCAGTACTTC.

The sample holds a few counts of this clonotype. The chain links TRBV7-2 to TRBJ2-1; no definite D call. CDR1 and CDR2 from the germline V gene are SGHTA and FQGNSA. The CDR3 length is 14 residues. V was trimmed by 2 bases and J by 4 bases, leaving 9 bases between them. CDR3 nucleotide sequence: TGTGCCAGCAGCTTACCTAGAGAGTACAATGAGCAGTTCTTC. Its translation is CASSLPREYNEQFF.

The gene calls are TRBV20-1 and TRBJ2-3; perhaps TRBD2 as D (6 bases). The CDR3 extends over 14 amino acids. Trimming removed 5 bases from V and 2 bases from J, with 14 bases in between. Germline assignment: CDR1 DFQATT and CDR2 SNEGSKA (reference sequence). As DNA, the CDR3 is TGCAGTGCTGCCGGGACTCAAGACACAGATACGCAGTATTTT. Protein: CSAAGTQDTDTQYF.

This chain joins TRBV7-2 and TRBJ2-6; 8 bases map to TRBD1. Germline CDR1 and CDR2: SGHTA and FQGNSA. J gave up 3 bases and V 5 bases, and 6 bases lay outside the gene matches. The CDR3 is made up of 16 amino acids. The DNA of the CDR3 is TGTGCCAGCAGCGATGACAGGGGATATGGGGCCAACGTCCTGACTTTC. Its protein is CASSDDRGYGANVLTF.

This clonotype showed up just a few times. The V gene is TRBV20-1, the J gene TRBJ2-5; TRBD2 matches 8 bases. Germline V gene sequence: CDR1 DFQATT, CDR2 SNEGSKA (reference sequence). Trimming removed 3 bases from V and 2 bases from J; junction bases left unmatched: 5. CDR3 length: 14 amino acids. CDR3 protein: CSASPGTSQETQYF. The CDR3 DNA follows: TGCAGTGCTAGCCCCGGGACTAGTCAAGAGACCCAGTACTTC.

The rearrangement joins TRBV20-1 to TRBJ2-7; D possibly corresponds to TRBD1 (5 bases). Germline CDR1 reads DFQATT; CDR2 reads SNEGSKA (reference sequence). Trimming removed 6 bases at V and 2 bases at J, with 20 bases between. The CDR3 runs 15 residues. CDR3 sequence: CSAQGPWAGTYEQYF. DNA of the CDR3: TGCAGTGCGCAGGGCCCTTGGGCCGGAACCTACGAGCAGTACTTC.

This clonotype was detected only a few times. The chain carries TRBV7-2 and TRBJ2-7, with D maybe TRBD2 (5 bases). The CDR3 contains 14 residues. Per the germline V gene, CDR1 is SGHTA and CDR2 is FQGNSA. Trimming took off 1 base at V and 2 bases at J, with 9 bases between the two ends. CDR3 nucleotide sequence: TGTGCCAGCAGCTTAGTATCACTAGCCTACGAGCAGTACTTC. Amino acid sequence: CASSLVSLAYEQYF.

The chain carries TRBV11-2 and TRBJ2-1; possibly TRBD2 for D (6 bases). The CDR3 totals 18 residues. Germline values: CDR1 SGHAT, CDR2 FQNNGV. Trimming took 3 bases from V and 9 from J, leaving 27 bases between them. The CDR3 DNA follows: TGTGCCAGCAGCTTGACAAAGGAGGGCCTTTGGGTGGTGGCTGAGCAGTTCTTC. It codes for CASSLTKEGLWVVAEQFF.

The chain uses TRBV12-3 or TRBV12-4 and TRBJ2-3; TRBD1 matches at 7 bases. The CDR3 is 15 amino acids. J lost 5 bases, V lost 3 bases, and 8 bases had no gene match. The CDR3 bases are TGTGCCAGCAGTTTGGCCGGGACAGAAGAAGATACGCAGTATTTT. This gives the protein CASSLAGTEEDTQYF.

This clonotype was picked up a small number of times. The genes are TRBV10-3 and TRBJ1-1; D gene uncertain. The CDR3 sequence is 15 residues long. Germline values: CDR1 ENHRY, CDR2 SYGVKD. V lost 0 bases and J lost 2, with 10 bases in between. The CDR3 loop reads CAISESGSLNTEAFF. The CDR3 bases are TGTGCCATCAGTGAGTCTGGCAGCCTAAACACTGAAGCTTTCTTT.

This clonotype has just a few counts. The V and J genes are TRBV20-1 and TRBJ2-6; no firm D call. CDR1 and CDR2 from the germline V gene are DFQATT and SNEGSKA (reference sequence). The CDR3 length is 12 residues. Deletions cut 6 bases from V and 2 bases from J, with 5 bases between. CDR3 nucleotide sequence: TGCAGTGCGCAGGCTGGGGCCAACGTCCTGACTTTC. Protein sequence: CSAQAGANVLTF.

The J gene is TRBJ2-2, the V gene TRBV7-9, with D perhaps matching TRBD2 (6 bases). This CDR3 has 15 amino acids. Germline loops: CDR1 SEHNR, CDR2 FQNEAQ (reference sequence). The V end was cut by 5 bases, the J end by 7 bases, with 17 bases between. This CDR3 reads CASSPGGGAGGELFF. The CDR3 DNA sequence: TGTGCCAGCAGCCCAGGAGGAGGGGCAGGCGGGGAGCTGTTTTTT. Filled out from reference TRBV7-9 and TRBJ2-2, the complete variable domain reads DTGVSQNPRHKITKRGQNVTFRCDPISEHNRLYWYRQTLGQGPEFLTYFQNEAQLEKSRLLSDRFSAERPKGSFSTLEIQRTEQGDSAMYLCASSPGGGAGGELFFGEGSRLTVL.

The gene calls are TRBV5-6 and TRBJ2-5; D perhaps matches TRBD2 (6 bases). The CDR3 is 17 residues long. Germline lookup yields CDR1 SGHDT and CDR2 YYEEEE. Deletions cut 1 base from V and 1 base from J, with 17 bases between. The CDR3 loop reads CASSLSNPGTFQETQYF. The CDR3 DNA reads as TGTGCCAGCAGCTTGTCAAATCCCGGGACTTTCCAAGAGACCCAGTACTTC.

This clonotype came up a few times. A read error may be the cause here, since a much bigger clone is one base away. This chain uses TRBV12-3 or TRBV12-4 with TRBJ2-7, with unresolved D. The CDR3 contains 12 residues. V lost 4 bases to trimming and J lost 1 base, with 5 bases between them. The CDR3 DNA follows: TGTGCCAGCAGTTCAGAGTCCTACGAGCAGTACTTC. Residues: CASSSESYEQYF.

The chain has TRBV9 and TRBJ2-1; 9 nucleotides line up with TRBD2. This CDR3 is 15 amino acids long. Germline V gives CDR1 SGDLS, CDR2 YYNGEE. The trim removed 1 base at V and 6 bases at J, leaving 5 bases unmatched. The CDR3 DNA reads as TGTGCCAGCAGCGTATCTGGACTAGCGCTCAATGAGCAGTTCTTC. Residues: CASSVSGLALNEQFF. Full variable domain (rest looked up from reference TRBV9 and TRBJ2-1): DSGVTQTPKHLITATGQRVTLRCSPRSGDLSVYWYQQSLDQGLQFLIQYYNGEERAKGNILERFSAQQFPDLHSELNLSSLELGDSALYFCASSVSGLALNEQFFGPGTRLTVL.

The genes are TRBV20-1 and TRBJ2-3; D may be TRBD1 or TRBD2 (5 bases each). From germline, CDR1 is DFQATT and CDR2 SNEGSKA (reference sequence). The CDR3 extends over 12 amino acids. The V end was cut by 3 bases, the J end by 7 bases, with 11 bases between. The CDR3 region has the DNA TGCAGTGCTAGGGGACCTGGAAATACGCAGTATTTT. Amino acids: CSARGPGNTQYF.